What follows describes a single T cell receptor beta chain. The entry originates in a study of blood T cell repertoires in COVID-19. At the level of the study: Whether acute or convalescent, the COVID-19 samples came from the United States, Italy and Spain.

As handled by the study authors: Researchers report that nucleated cell counts were estimated from reference gene primer amplification. The data were produced by immunoSEQ multiplex PCR, yet TCRdb's version contains in-frame clones alone and is incomplete. That table furnishes V, J and clone size, whereas the DNA furnished D and trimming. Of a few hundred thousand clones in the sample, around nine tenths were seen once. The J segment lost 2 bases and the V segment lost 1 base, leaving 21 bases of the junction unmatched. This CDR3 has 22 residues. CDR1 is PRHDT and CDR2 is FYEKMQ in the germline V gene (reference sequence).

The sample taken for sequencing was peripheral blood. The chain links TRBV13 to TRBJ2-7; 12 nucleotides align to TRBD2. This receptor was taken from a woman in her twenties or thirties with COVID-19, enrolled during active disease. The CDR3 protein is CASSLVPPFTGTSGPRTYEQYF. In nucleotides, the CDR3 is TGTGCCAGCAGCTTAGTCCCTCCCTTCACCGGGACTAGCGGGCCTCGGACCTACGAGCAGTACTTC.